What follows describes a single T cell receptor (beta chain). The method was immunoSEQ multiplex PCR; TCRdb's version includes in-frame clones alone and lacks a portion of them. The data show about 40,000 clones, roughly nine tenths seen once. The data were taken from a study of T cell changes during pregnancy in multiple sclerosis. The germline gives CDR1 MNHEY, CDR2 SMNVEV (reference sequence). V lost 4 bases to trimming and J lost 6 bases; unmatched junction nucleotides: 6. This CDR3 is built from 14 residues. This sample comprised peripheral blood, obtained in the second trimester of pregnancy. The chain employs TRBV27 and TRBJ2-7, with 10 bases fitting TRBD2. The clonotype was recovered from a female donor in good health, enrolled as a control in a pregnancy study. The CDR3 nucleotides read TGTGCCAGCAGTTCCCGACTAGCGGGCCCCGAGCAGTACTTC. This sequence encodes CASSSRLAGPEQYF.